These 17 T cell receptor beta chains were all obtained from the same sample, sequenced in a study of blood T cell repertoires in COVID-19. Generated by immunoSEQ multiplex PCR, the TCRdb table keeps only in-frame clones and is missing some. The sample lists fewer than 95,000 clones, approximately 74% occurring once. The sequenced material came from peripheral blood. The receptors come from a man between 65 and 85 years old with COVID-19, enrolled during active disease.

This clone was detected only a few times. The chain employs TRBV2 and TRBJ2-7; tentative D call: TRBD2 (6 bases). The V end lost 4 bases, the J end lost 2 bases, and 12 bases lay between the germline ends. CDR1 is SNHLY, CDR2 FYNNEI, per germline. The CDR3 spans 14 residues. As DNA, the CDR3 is TGTGCCAGCAGTGGTTTAGCGGATACCTACGAGCAGTACTTC. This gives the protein CASSGLADTYEQYF.

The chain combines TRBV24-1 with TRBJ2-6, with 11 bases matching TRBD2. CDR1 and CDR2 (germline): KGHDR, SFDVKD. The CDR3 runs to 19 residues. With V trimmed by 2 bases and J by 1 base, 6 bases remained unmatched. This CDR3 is CATSDSLLAGGSGANVLTF. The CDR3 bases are TGTGCCACCAGTGATTCTTTGTTAGCGGGAGGGTCTGGGGCCAACGTCCTGACTTTC.

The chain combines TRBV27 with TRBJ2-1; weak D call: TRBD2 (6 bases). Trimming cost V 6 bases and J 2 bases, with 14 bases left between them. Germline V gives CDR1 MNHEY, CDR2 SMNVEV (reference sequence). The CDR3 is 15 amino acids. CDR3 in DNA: TGTGCCAGCAGCATGGCGGGGTTTCCCTACAATGAGCAGTTCTTC. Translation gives CASSMAGFPYNEQFF.

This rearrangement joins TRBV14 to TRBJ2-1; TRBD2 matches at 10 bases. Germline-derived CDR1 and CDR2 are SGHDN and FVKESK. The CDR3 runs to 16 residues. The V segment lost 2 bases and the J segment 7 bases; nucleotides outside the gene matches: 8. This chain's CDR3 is CASSQKAGGFWNEQFF. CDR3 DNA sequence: TGTGCCAGCAGCCAAAAAGCGGGAGGGTTCTGGAATGAGCAGTTCTTC.

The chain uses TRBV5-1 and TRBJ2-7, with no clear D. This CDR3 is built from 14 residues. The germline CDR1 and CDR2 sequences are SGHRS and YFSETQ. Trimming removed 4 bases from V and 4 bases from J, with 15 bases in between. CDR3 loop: CASSERGLFYEQYF. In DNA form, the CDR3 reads TGCGCCAGCAGCGAGAGAGGCCTATTTTACGAGCAGTACTTC.

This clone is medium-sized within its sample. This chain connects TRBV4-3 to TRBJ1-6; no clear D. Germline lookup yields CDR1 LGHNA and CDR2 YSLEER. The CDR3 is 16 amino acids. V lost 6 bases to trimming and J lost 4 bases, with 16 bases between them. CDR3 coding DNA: TGCGCCAGCAGTCTTAGACGGGAGGGTTATAATTCACCCCTCCACTTT. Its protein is CASSLRREGYNSPLHF.

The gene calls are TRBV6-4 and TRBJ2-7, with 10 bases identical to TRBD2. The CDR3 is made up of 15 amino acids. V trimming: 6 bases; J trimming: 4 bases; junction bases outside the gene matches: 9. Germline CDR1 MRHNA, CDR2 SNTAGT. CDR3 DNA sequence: TGTGCCAGCAGCCCCCTAGCGGGAGTTGGGTACGAGCAGTACTTC. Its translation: CASSPLAGVGYEQYF.

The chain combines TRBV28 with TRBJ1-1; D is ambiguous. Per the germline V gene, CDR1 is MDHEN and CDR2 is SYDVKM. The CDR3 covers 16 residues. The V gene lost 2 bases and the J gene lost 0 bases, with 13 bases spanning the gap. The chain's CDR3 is CASSLGRSTVNTEAFF. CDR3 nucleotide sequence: TGTGCCAGCAGTTTAGGCAGGTCGACCGTGAACACTGAAGCTTTCTTT.

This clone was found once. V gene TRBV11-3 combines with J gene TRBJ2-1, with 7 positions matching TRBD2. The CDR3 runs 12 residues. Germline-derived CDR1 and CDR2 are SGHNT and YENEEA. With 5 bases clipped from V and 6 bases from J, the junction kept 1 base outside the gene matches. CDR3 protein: CASSRTSNEQFF. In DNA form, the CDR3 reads TGTGCCAGCAGCCGGACTAGCAATGAGCAGTTCTTC. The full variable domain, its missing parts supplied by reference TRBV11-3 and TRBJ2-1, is EAGVVQSPRYKIIEKKQPVAFWCNPISGHNTLYWYLQNLGQGPELLIRYENEEAVDDSQLPKDRFSAERLKGVDSTLKIQPAELGDSAVYLCASSRTSNEQFFGPGTRLTVL.

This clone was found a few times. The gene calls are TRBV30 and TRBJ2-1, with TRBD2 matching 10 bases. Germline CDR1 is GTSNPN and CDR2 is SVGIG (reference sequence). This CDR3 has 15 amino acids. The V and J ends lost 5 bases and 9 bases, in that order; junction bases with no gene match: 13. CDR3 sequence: CAWARGSGRGSEQFF. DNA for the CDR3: TGTGCCTGGGCCCGGGGGAGCGGGAGGGGTTCTGAGCAGTTCTTC. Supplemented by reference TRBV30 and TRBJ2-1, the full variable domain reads SQTIHQWPATLVQPVGSPLSLECTVEGTSNPNLYWYRQAAGRGLQLLFYSVGIGQISSEVPQNLSASRPQDRQFILSSKKLLLSDSGFYLCAWARGSGRGSEQFFGPGTRLTVL.

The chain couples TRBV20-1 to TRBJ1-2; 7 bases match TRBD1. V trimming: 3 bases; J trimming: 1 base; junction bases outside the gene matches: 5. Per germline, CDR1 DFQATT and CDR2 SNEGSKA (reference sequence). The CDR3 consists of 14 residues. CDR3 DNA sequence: TGCAGTGCTAGTGAGACAGGGTTTAACTATGGCTACACCTTC. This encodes CSASETGFNYGYTF.

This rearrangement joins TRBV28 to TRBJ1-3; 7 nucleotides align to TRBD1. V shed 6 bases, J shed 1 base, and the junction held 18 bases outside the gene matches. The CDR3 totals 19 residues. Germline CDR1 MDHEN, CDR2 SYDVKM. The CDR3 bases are TGTGCCAGCAGGATCCGGGACAGCCTAGGACCTTTGTCTGGAAACACCATATATTTT. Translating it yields CASRIRDSLGPLSGNTIYF.

CDR3 amino acids: CASSLRQGSATNEKLFF. Here the CDR3 DNA reads TGCGCCAGCAGCCTTAGACAGGGTTCGGCAACTAATGAAAAACTGTTTTTT. The rearrangement uses TRBV5-1 and TRBJ1-4; 7 positions agree with TRBD1. The germline CDR1 and CDR2 sequences are SGHRS and YFSETQ. The CDR3 runs 17 residues. After removal of 4 bases from V and 0 bases from J, the junction contained 9 bases not matched to a gene.

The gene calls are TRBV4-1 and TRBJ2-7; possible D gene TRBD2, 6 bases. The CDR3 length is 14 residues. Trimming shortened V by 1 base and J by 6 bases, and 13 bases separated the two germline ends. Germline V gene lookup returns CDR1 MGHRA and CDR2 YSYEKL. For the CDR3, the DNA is TGCGCCAGCAGCCAAGGACTAGACGGGGGCGAGCAGTACTTC. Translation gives CASSQGLDGGEQYF.

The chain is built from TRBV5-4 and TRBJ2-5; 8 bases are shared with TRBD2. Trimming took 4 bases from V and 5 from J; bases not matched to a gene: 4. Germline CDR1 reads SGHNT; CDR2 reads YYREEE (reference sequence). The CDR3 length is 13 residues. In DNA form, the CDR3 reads TGTGCCAGCAGCATAGAGCGGGGGGAGACCCAGTACTTC. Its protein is CASSIERGETQYF.

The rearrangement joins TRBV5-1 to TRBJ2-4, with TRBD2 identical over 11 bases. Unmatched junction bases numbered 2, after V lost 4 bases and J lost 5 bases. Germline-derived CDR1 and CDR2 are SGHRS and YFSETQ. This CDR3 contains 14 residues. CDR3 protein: CASSKTSGENIQYF. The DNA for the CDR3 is TGCGCCAGCAGCAAGACTAGCGGGGAAAACATTCAGTACTTC. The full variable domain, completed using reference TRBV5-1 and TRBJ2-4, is KAGVTQTPRYLIKTRGQQVTLSCSPISGHRSVSWYQQTPGQGLQFLFEYFSETQRNKGNFPGRFSGRQFSNSRSEMNVSTLELGDSALYLCASSKTSGENIQYFGAGTRLSVL.

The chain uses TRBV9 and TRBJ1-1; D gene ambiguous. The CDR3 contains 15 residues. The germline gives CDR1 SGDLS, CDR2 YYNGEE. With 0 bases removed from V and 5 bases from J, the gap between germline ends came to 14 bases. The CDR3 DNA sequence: TGTGCCAGCAGCGTAGATCCGGGGATGTGGACTGAAGCTTTCTTT. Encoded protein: CASSVDPGMWTEAFF.